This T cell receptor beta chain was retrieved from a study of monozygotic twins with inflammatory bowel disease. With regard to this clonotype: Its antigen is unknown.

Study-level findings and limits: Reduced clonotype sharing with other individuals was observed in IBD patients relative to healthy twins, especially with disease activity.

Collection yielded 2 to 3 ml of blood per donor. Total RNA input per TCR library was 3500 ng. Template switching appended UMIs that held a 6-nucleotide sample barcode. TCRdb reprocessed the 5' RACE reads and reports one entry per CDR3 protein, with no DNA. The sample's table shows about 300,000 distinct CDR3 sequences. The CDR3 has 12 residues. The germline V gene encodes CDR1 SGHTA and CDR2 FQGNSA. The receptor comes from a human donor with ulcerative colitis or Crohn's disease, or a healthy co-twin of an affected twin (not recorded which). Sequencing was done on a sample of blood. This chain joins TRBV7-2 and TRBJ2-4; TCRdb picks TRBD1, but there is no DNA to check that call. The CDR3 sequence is CASSLGGDIQYF.